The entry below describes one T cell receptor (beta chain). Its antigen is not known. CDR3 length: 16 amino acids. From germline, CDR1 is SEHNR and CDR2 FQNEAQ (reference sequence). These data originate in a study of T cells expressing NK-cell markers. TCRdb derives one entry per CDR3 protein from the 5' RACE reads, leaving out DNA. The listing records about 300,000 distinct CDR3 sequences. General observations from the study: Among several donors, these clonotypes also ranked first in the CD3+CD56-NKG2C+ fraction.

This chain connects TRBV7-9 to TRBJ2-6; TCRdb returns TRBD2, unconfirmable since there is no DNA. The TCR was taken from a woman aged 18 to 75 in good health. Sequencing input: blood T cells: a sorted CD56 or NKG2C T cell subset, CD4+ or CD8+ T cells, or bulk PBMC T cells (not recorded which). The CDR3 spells CASARGLDAGANVLTF.